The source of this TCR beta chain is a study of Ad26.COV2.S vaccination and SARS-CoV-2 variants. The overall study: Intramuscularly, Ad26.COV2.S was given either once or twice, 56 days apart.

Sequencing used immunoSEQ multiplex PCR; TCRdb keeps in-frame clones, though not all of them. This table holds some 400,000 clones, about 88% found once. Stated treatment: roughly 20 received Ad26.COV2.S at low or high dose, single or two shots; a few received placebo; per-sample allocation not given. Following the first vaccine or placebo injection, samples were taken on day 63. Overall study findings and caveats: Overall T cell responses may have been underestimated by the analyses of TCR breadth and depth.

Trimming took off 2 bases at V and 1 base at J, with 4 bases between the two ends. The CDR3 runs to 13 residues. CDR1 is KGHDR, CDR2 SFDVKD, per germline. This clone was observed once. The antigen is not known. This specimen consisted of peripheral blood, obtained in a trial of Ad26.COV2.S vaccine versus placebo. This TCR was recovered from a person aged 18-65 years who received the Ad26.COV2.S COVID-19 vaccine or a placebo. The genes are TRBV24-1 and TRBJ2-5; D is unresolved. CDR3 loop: CATSDSPQETQYF. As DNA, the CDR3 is TGTGCCACCAGTGATTCCCCCCAAGAGACCCAGTACTTC.